The T cell receptor (beta chain) described here comes from a study of T cells in Graves' hyperthyroidism and ophthalmopathy (dated by TCRdb to the late 2010s). Turning to the overall study: Peripheral blood was sampled at the time of initial diagnosis, prior to any treatment. To identify TCR V-J signatures that set the groups apart, the researchers used a discovery cohort of 90 to 100 patients, made up of fewer than 50 with Graves' ophthalmopathy and approximately 57 with stable Graves' hyperthyroidism. An independent validation cohort of about 19 hyperthyroidism patients and 17 patients who later progressed to ophthalmopathy tested prospective prediction of ophthalmopathy. The 90 or so discovery patients were randomly split 7:3 into training and test sets. In addition, the study compared T-cell repertoires in thyroid tissue and in blood from about 6 Graves' hyperthyroidism patients. After sampling, hyperthyroidism patients received methimazole starting at 30 mg daily, and ophthalmopathy patients received high-dose intravenous methylprednisolone. The paper describes TCR Vbeta CDR3 sequencing of some 130 peripheral blood samples, made up of under 50 ophthalmopathy patients, roughly 75 hyperthyroidism patients and about 17 progressor patients.

V ends up 5 bases short and J 1 base short, with an unmatched junction base count of 6. Reading from cysteine to phenylalanine, the CDR3 counts 15 amino acids. Just CDR3 DNA is preserved here, 45 bases in frame from base 1. CDR1 and CDR2, looked up from the germline V gene, are MNHEY and SVGEGT. Of note for this clonotype: It has no known antigen specificity. This may be a read error: a much more frequent sequence differs by one nucleotide.

Hyperthyroidism patients were newly diagnosed, had a disease duration of under 2 months, and were aged 18 to 65 years. Patients with uncontrolled infections, other autoimmune diseases, pregnancy or lactation were excluded. Diagnoses were established on the basis of clinical symptoms, serum thyroxine and TRAb, thyroid ultrasound, and orbital computed tomography. For progressor patients, blood was drawn at the first diagnosis of hyperthyroidism, before any ophthalmopathy symptoms had appeared. PBMCs were separated from 10 ml of fresh peripheral blood using Ficoll-Paque density gradient centrifugation. Progressor patients were defined as those initially diagnosed with Graves' hyperthyroidism in whom ophthalmopathy developed during follow-up. Trizol reagent was used to extract total RNA, and RNA quality was then checked on an Agilent 2100 Bioanalyzer. Beyond this particular receptor, the publication reports: Ophthalmopathy was separated from stable hyperthyroidism by a 13 V-J signature model, with about 86% sensitivity and roughly 84% specificity obtained in cross-validation and 80%/75% obtained in testing. No statistical method was used to set the sample size in advance, and investigators knew the group allocation. In validation, the model predicted progression to ophthalmopathy a median of about 5.9 months before onset, with roughly 71% sensitivity and about 72% specificity. Most expanded thyroid clonotypes (frequency above 0.001) were also detected in blood, a finding suggesting that blood repertoires may reflect thyroid immune responses.

The TCR beta CDR3 regions were amplified from RNA transcripts. A first-round RT-PCR of the TCR CDR3 used the HTBI primer set with the Qiagen OneStep RT-PCR kit. The libraries were constructed in a second round of multiplex PCR and then size-selected and purified. The libraries were sequenced on an Illumina HiSeq2000 using paired-end 100 bp reads. Turning to the authors' computational methods: SOAPnuke was used to process the raw data, removing reads that contained adapters or uncalled bases, had a mean Phred below 15, or lacked an exact match to the constant primer or identifier. High-quality paired reads were merged with COPE v1.2.5, and unique nucleotide sequences were defined as clonotypes. MiTCR v1.1 was used to align clonotypes to the IMGT TRBV, TRBD and TRBJ reference segments. Only V-J combinations with frequency above 0.0001, covering 99% to 99.2% of repertoires, were analysed. The TCS score was defined as F50 (clonal expansion) divided by E x V (chaos), with BLOSUM62-based TCRdist calculated between CDR3 peptides within each V-J. Welch's t-statistics and random forest reduced 450 to 600 V-J features to 10 to 15, which were used in a naive Bayes classifier (R e1071). The public reads were reprocessed in TCRdb via fastp at Q25 and MiXCR, keeping in-frame beta chains. Rows are combined by CDR3 protein, so each entry shows the most common genes and DNA. The V and J calls and clone size come from TCRdb's table, not from the authors' own analysis. The sample contains roughly 290,000 distinct CDR3 sequences, roughly 15% of them found a single time. More than 7.5% of the sample is held by the ten biggest clonotypes.

Sequencing was done on a sample of blood. This TCR was recovered from a woman aged 30 to 39 with Graves' hyperthyroidism that later progressed to Graves' ophthalmopathy. The chain was built from TRBV6-2 or TRBV6-3 and TRBJ2-7, with 9 bases in between that match TRBD2. The DNA sequence is as follows: TGTGCCAGCAGTACCCCGACTAGCGGTTCCTACGAGCAGTACTTC. This sequence encodes CASSTPTSGSYEQYF.